The 19 T cell receptor beta chains given below trace back to one sample, sequenced in a study of beta chain features in type 1 diabetes. Study-wide points: Moderate yet significant TCRB CDR3 shortening was seen in Type 1 diabetes patients in all four CD4+ subsets.

These receptors have no known antigen. Isolated RNA was reverse transcribed in full, so expressed TCRB transcripts were sequenced. Method: immunoSEQ multiplex PCR; TCRdb's copy keeps in-frame clones and lacks some. The sample has around 56,000 clones; 50% to 55% are singletons. Sequencing was done on a sample of Tregs from blood. These receptors were obtained from a woman in her thirties or forties with type 1 diabetes.

V and J are TRBV10-3 and TRBJ1-2, with TRBD1 matching 7 bases. CDR3 size: 13 residues. CDR1 ENHRY and CDR2 SYGVKD come from the germline V gene. After removal of 7 bases from V and 8 bases from J, the junction contained 10 bases not matched to a gene. The CDR3 bases are TGTGCCATCAAAGCTGGAGGGGGCGGCGGCTACACCTTC. Translation gives CAIKAGGGGGYTF.

The chain has TRBV27 and TRBJ1-1; D gene unclear. Germline lookup yields CDR1 MNHEY and CDR2 SMNVEV (reference sequence). Trimming shortened V by 4 bases and J by 0 bases, and 9 bases separated the two germline ends. The CDR3 loop spans 14 amino acids. The CDR3 is CASSSPGLNTEAFF. The DNA of the CDR3 is TGTGCCAGCAGTTCCCCGGGTTTGAACACTGAAGCTTTCTTT.

This clone was found a few times. The chain carries TRBV7-9 and TRBJ2-7, with a possible D match to TRBD2 (5 bases). Germline CDR1 reads SEHNR; CDR2 reads FQNEAQ (reference sequence). V lost 5 bases and J 9 bases, leaving 20 bases between the germline ends. CDR3 size: 14 residues. As DNA, the CDR3 is TGTGCCAGCAGCGACCGGACCCGGAGGCTTGTGCAGTACTTC. Translated, it gives CASSDRTRRLVQYF.

This clone was counted a few times. The CDR3 DNA follows: TGTGCCAGCAGCGTAGACAGAACGGCGACTGAAGCTTTCTTT. This gives the protein CASSVDRTATEAFF. The chain couples TRBV7-3 to TRBJ1-1, with D possibly matching TRBD1 (5 bases). Between the trimmed V and J ends, which lost 5 bases and 5 bases, there was a span of 15 bases. Germline CDR1 reads SGHTA; CDR2 reads FQGTGA. The CDR3 is 14 amino acids.

This clone was observed a few times. The chain uses TRBV5-4 and TRBJ2-7, with 8 bases aligning to TRBD2. Germline CDR1 and CDR2: SGHNT and YYREEE (reference sequence). The length of the CDR3 is 15 residues. After removal of 4 bases from V and 6 bases from J, the junction contained 12 bases not matched to a gene. The CDR3: CASSPPGLGSTEQYF. DNA for the CDR3: TGTGCCAGCAGCCCACCGGGACTAGGCTCCACCGAGCAGTACTTC.

This clone was observed a few times. V gene TRBV2 combines with J gene TRBJ2-1, with TRBD1 matching 9 bases. The length of the CDR3 is 14 residues. From germline, CDR1 is SNHLY and CDR2 FYNNEI. V was clipped by 6 bases and J by 5 bases; unmatched bases: 5. CDR3 protein: CASRRRTGDNEQFF. The CDR3 bases are TGTGCCAGCAGGCGAAGGACAGGGGACAATGAGCAGTTCTTC.

V usage is TRBV7-3 and J usage is TRBJ2-1; 9 nucleotides align to TRBD2. V shed 4 bases, J shed 5 bases, and the junction held 9 bases outside the gene matches. CDR3 length: 16 residues. Looked up from germline, CDR1 is SGHTA and CDR2 is FQGTGA. The CDR3 loop reads CASSSQPGLANNEQFF. The DNA of the CDR3 is TGTGCCAGCAGCTCCCAACCGGGACTAGCAAACAATGAGCAGTTCTTC.

The CDR3 is CASSFTGLNTEAFF. Written as DNA, the CDR3 is TGTGCCAGCAGCTTCACAGGGTTGAACACTGAAGCTTTCTTT. The chain has TRBV7-9 and TRBJ1-1, with D possibly TRBD1 on 6 matching bases. The germline V gene has CDR1 SEHNR and CDR2 FQNEAQ (reference sequence). Trimming removed 3 bases from V and 0 bases from J, with 8 bases in between. This CDR3 is 14 amino acids long.

In its sample, this clone was seen a few times. The chain carries TRBV30 and TRBJ2-2; no clear D. Germline CDR1 reads GTSNPN; CDR2 reads SVGIG (reference sequence). Trimming cost V 6 bases and J 3 bases, with 5 bases left between them. The CDR3 contains 11 residues. The CDR3 spells CACSHTGELFF. DNA for the CDR3: TGTGCCTGTAGCCACACCGGGGAGCTGTTTTTT.

The chain combines TRBV5-1 with TRBJ2-3, with 9 positions matching TRBD2. This CDR3 is built from 16 residues. J gave up 1 base and V 2 bases, and 5 bases lay outside the gene matches. Looked up from germline, CDR1 is SGHRS and CDR2 is YFSETQ. In nucleotides, the CDR3 is TGCGCCAGCAGCTTACCTAGCGGGGTTGGCACAGATACGCAGTATTTT. Encoded protein: CASSLPSGVGTDTQYF.

This chain links TRBV7-9 with TRBJ1-1; maybe TRBD1 (5 bases). V was trimmed by 2 bases and J by 0 bases, leaving 10 bases between them. The CDR3 consists of 15 residues. In germline, CDR1 is SEHNR, CDR2 FQNEAQ (reference sequence). Here the CDR3 DNA reads TGTGCCAGCAGCTTATCGAGGACAATGAACACTGAAGCTTTCTTT. This translates into CASSLSRTMNTEAFF.

The chain recombines TRBV7-2 with TRBJ2-1, with 13 bases identical to TRBD2. CDR1 and CDR2 from the germline V gene are SGHTA and FQGNSA. CDR3 length: 19 residues. V shed 5 bases, J shed 3 bases, and the junction held 13 bases outside the gene matches. The CDR3 here is CASSPNPGLAGAIYNEQFF. CDR3 DNA sequence: TGTGCCAGCAGCCCCAATCCCGGACTAGCGGGAGCGATCTACAATGAGCAGTTCTTC.

This clone appeared a few times. This chain uses TRBV29-1 with TRBJ1-1; D perhaps matches TRBD1 (5 bases). The germline CDR1 and CDR2 sequences are SQVTM and ANQGSEA. V lost 5 bases to trimming and J lost 1 base, with 8 bases between them. The CDR3 sequence is 12 residues long. The CDR3 reads CSVWGRNTEAFF. CDR3 nucleotide sequence: TGCAGCGTTTGGGGCCGGAACACTGAAGCTTTCTTT.

This clone has just a few counts. The chain links TRBV7-2 to TRBJ1-2; tentative D call: TRBD1 (5 bases). V was trimmed by 0 bases and J by 3 bases, leaving 8 bases between them. CDR3 length: 14 amino acids. From germline, CDR1 is SGHTA and CDR2 FQGNSA. The DNA for the CDR3 is TGTGCCAGCAGCTTAGCGTGGGGCGACTATGGCTACACCTTC. Protein sequence: CASSLAWGDYGYTF.

The chain links TRBV4-1 to TRBJ1-1; perhaps TRBD1 as D (5 bases). Deletions cut 3 bases from V and 3 bases from J, with 14 bases between. The CDR3 covers 15 residues. Germline V lookup: CDR1 MGHRA, CDR2 YSYEKL. CDR3: CASSQGSREDTEAFF. Written as DNA, the CDR3 is TGCGCCAGCAGCCAGGGTTCCAGGGAGGACACTGAAGCTTTCTTT.

This chain joins TRBV7-9 and TRBJ1-2, with D unclear. The V and J ends lost 2 bases and 8 bases respectively, with 6 bases between them. CDR1 SEHNR and CDR2 FQNEAQ come from the germline V gene (reference sequence). The CDR3 has 11 amino acids. The CDR3 region is CASSLRRGYTF. CDR3 bases: TGTGCCAGCAGCTTACGGCGGGGCTACACCTTC.

This clone was detected only a few times. The V call is TRBV6-5, the J call TRBJ2-2; D may be TRBD2 (6 bases). The CDR3 is made up of 13 amino acids. Trimming stripped 8 bases from V and 5 bases from J, with 12 bases between. CDR1 is MNHEY, CDR2 SVGAGI, per germline. The CDR3 sequence: CASDREATGELFF. CDR3 DNA: TGTGCCAGCGATAGGGAGGCGACCGGGGAGCTGTTTTTT.

This clone was picked up a small number of times. The CDR3 region is CASSHLRLAGKNEQYF. The CDR3 bases are TGCGCCAGCAGCCACCTCCGACTAGCGGGAAAGAACGAGCAGTACTTC. The V call is TRBV4-1, the J call TRBJ2-7; 11 bases map to TRBD2. CDR3 length equals 16 residues. V shed 3 bases, J shed 5 bases, and the junction held 9 bases outside the gene matches. Germline V gene sequence: CDR1 MGHRA, CDR2 YSYEKL.

The chain uses TRBV6-5 and TRBJ2-7; TRBD1 matches 9 bases. Losses at the gene ends were 6 bases for V and 5 bases for J; bases not matched to a gene: 8. CDR1 MNHEY and CDR2 SVGAGI come from the germline V gene. The CDR3 covers 14 residues. The CDR3 reads CASSLQGAMDEQYF. DNA for the CDR3: TGTGCCAGCAGCTTACAGGGGGCAATGGACGAGCAGTACTTC.